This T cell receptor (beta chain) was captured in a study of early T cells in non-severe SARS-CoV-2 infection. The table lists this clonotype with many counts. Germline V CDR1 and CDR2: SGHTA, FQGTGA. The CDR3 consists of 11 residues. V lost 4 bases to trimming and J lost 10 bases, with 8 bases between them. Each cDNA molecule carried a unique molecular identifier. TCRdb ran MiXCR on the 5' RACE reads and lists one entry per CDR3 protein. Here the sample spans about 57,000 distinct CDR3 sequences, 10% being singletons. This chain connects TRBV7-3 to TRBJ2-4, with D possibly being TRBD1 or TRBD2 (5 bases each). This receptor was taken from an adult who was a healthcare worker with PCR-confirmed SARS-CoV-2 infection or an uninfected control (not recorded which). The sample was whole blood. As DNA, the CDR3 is TGTGCCAGCAGCTCCGGGACGATTCAGTACTTC. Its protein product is CASSSGTIQYF.